This T cell receptor beta chain was sequenced in a study of cytomegalovirus exposure and HLA in healthy donors. Points from the study as a whole: Rarity held for most TCR sequences, but there were some public TCRs that occurred in many donors. Later work associated 17,000 or so TCR beta sequences with HLA alleles at 0.05 false discovery rate.

V shed 6 bases, J shed 7 bases, and the junction held 10 bases outside the gene matches. There are 14 residues in the CDR3. From germline, CDR1 is MNHNS and CDR2 SASEGT. This PCR relied on a set of 60 Vbeta primers and 13 Jbeta primers. Here immunoSEQ multiplex PCR was the method, and the copy in TCRdb shows in-frame clones only, minus some. Of some 83,000 clones listed, 70% to 75% were seen once; the top ten hold around 3.9%. About this clone itself: Its target is not known.

This rearrangement joins TRBV6-1 to TRBJ2-7; 9 bases match TRBD1. This clonotype originated in a man between 60 and 75 years old in good health and CMV-seronegative. The sample was PBMCs. The CDR3 bases are TGTGCCAGCAGCTACCTACAGGGGGCGGGTGAGCAGTACTTC. Translating gives CASSYLQGAGEQYF.